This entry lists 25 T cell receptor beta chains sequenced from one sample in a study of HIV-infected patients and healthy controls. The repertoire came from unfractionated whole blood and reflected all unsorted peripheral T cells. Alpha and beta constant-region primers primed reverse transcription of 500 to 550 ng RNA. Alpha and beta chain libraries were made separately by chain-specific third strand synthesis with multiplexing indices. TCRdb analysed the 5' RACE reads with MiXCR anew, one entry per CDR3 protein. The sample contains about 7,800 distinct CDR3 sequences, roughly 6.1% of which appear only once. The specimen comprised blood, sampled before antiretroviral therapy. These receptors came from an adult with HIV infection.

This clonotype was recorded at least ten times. CDR3 nucleotide sequence: TGTGCCAGCAGACCCGGGACAGGGGTCCTCTACGAGCAGTACTTC. This encodes CASRPGTGVLYEQYF. The V gene is TRBV5-6, the J gene TRBJ2-7; 10 bases match TRBD1. This CDR3 has 15 residues. V lost 5 bases and J lost 3; bases outside the gene matches: 8. The germline V gene encodes CDR1 SGHDT and CDR2 YYEEEE.

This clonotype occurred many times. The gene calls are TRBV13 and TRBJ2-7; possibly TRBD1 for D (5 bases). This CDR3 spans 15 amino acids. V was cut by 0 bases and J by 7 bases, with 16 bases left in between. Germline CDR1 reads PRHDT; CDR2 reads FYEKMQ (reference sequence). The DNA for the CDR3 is TGTGCCAGCAGCTTAGGTGGGGCACTACCAATGGAGCAGTACTTC. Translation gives CASSLGGALPMEQYF.

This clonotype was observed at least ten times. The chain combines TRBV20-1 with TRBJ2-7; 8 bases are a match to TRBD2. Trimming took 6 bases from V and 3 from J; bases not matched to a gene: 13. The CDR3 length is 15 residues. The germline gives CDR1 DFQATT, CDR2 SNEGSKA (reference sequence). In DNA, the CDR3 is TGCAGTGCCCTAGTGTTGCGGGGGGTCGACTACGAGCAGTACTTC. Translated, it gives CSALVLRGVDYEQYF.

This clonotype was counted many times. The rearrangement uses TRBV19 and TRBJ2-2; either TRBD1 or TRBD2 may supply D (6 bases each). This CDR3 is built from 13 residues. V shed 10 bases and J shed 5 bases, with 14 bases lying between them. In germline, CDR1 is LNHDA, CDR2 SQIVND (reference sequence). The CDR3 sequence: CATTGGGTGELFF. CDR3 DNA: TGTGCCACCACTGGAGGGGGTACCGGGGAGCTGTTTTTT.

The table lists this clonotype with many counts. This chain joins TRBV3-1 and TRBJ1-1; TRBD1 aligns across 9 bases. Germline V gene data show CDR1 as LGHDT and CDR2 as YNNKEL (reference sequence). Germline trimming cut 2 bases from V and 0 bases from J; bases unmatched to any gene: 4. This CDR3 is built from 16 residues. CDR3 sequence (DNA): TGTGCCAGCAGCCAATACAGGGGGCAGGTGAACACTGAAGCTTTCTTT. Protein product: CASSQYRGQVNTEAFF.

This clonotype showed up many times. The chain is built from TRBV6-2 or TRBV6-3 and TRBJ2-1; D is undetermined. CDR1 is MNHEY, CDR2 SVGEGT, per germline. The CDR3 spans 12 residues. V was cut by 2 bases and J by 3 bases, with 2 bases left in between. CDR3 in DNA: TGTGCCAGCAGTTACGGCTACAATGAGCAGTTCTTC. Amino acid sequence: CASSYGYNEQFF.

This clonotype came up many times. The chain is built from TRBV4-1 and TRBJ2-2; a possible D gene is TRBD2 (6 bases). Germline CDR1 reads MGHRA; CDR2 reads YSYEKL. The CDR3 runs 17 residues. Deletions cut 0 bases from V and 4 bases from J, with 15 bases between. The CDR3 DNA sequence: TGCGCCAGCAGCCAAGAAGTGGTGGGACTCAGCACCGGGGAGCTGTTTTTT. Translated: CASSQEVVGLSTGELFF.

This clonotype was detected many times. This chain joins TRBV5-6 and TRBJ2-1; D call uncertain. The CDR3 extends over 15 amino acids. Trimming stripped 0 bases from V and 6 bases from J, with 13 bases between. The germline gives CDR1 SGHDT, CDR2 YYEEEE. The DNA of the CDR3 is TGTGCCAGCAGCTTGGATGGGTCGTACGGCAATGAGCAGTTCTTC. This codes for CASSLDGSYGNEQFF.

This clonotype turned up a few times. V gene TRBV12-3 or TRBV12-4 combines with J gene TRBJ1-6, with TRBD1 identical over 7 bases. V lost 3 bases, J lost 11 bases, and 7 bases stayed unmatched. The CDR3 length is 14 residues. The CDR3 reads CASSLQGEGPPLHF. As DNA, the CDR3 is TGTGCCAGCAGTTTGCAGGGGGAGGGACCACCCCTCCACTTT.

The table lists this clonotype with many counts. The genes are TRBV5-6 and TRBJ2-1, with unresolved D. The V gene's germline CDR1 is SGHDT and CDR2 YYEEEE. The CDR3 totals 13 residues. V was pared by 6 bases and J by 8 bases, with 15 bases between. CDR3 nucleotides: TGTGCCAGCACCCAGCGCGCTAGGGATGAGCAGTTCTTC. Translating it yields CASTQRARDEQFF.

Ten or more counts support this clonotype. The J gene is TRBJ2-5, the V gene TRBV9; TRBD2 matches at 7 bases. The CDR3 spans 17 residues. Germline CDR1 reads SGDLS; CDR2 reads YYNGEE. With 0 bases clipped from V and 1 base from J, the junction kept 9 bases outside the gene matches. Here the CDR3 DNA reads TGTGCCAGCAGCGTAGAAGCCCGGGACTACGTCCAAGAGACCCAGTACTTC. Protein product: CASSVEARDYVQETQYF.

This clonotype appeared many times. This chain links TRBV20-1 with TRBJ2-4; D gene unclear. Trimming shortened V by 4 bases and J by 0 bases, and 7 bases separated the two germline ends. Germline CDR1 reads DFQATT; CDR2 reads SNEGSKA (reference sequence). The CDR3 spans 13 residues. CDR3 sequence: CSATALAKNIQYF. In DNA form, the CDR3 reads TGCAGTGCTACAGCTCTAGCCAAAAACATTCAGTACTTC.

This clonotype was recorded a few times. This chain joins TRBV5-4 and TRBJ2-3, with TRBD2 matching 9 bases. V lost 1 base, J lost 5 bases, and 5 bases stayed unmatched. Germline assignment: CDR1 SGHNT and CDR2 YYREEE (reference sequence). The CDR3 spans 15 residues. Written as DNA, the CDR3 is TGTGCCAGCAGCTTGTGGTCAGCGGGGGGAGATACGCAGTATTTT. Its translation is CASSLWSAGGDTQYF.

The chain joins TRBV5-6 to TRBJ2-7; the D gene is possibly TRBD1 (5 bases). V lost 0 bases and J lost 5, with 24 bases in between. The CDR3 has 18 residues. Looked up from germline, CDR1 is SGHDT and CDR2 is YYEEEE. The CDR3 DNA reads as TGTGCCAGCAGCTTGGCTTCTCGGCTGCGTGCAGGGTTCGACGAGCAGTACTTC. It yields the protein CASSLASRLRAGFDEQYF.

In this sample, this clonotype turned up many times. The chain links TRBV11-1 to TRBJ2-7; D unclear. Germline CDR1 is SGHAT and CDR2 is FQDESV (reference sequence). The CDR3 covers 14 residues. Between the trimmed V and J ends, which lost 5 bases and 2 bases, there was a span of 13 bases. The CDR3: CASSLPTETYEQYF. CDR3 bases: TGTGCCAGCAGCCTCCCAACGGAAACCTACGAGCAGTACTTC. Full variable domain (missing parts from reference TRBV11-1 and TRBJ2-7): EAEVAQSPRYKITEKSQAVAFWCDPISGHATLYWYRQILGQGPELLVQFQDESVVDDSQLPKDRFSAERLKGVDSTLKIQPAELGDSAMYLCASSLPTETYEQYFGPGTRLTVT.

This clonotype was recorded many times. Here the CDR3 DNA reads TGCGCCAGCAGCCAAGGACTACTAGCCTACGAGCAGTACTTC. Its translation is CASSQGLLAYEQYF. This rearrangement joins TRBV4-1 to TRBJ2-7; tentatively, D is TRBD2 (5 bases). V lost 1 base and J lost 2, with 9 bases in between. Germline lookup yields CDR1 MGHRA and CDR2 YSYEKL. CDR3 length: 14 amino acids.

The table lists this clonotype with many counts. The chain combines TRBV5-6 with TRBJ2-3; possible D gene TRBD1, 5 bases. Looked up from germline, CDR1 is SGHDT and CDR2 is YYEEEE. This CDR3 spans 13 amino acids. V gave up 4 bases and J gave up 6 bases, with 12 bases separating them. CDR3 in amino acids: CASSVGAGDTQYF. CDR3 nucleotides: TGTGCCAGCAGCGTAGGGGCCGGGGATACGCAGTATTTT.

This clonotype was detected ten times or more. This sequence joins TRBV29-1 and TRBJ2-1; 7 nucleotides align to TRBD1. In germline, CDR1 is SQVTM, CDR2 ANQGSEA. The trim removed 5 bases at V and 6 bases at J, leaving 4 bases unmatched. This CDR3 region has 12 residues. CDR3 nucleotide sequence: TGCAGCGTTAAGGGGGCGGCCAATGAGCAGTTCTTC. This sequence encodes CSVKGAANEQFF.

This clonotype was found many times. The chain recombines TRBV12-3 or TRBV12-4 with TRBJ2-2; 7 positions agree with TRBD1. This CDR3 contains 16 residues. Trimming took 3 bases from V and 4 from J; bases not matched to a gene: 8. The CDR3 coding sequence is TGTGCCAGCAGTTTTCACGGACAGGCGAGCACCGGGGAGCTGTTTTTT. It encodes CASSFHGQASTGELFF.

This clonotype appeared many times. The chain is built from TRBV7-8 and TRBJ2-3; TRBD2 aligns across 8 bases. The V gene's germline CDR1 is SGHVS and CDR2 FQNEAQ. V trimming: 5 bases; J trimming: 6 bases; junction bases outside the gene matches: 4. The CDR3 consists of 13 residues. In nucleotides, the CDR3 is TGTGCCAGCAGCCACCGGGGGGGGGATACGCAGTATTTT. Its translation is CASSHRGGDTQYF.

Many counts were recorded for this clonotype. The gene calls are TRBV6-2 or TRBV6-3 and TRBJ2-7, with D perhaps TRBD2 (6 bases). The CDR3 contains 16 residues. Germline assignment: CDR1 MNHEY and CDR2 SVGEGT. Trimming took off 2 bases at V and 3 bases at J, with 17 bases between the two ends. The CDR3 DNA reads TGTGCCAGCAGTTACGGCTTGGGGCGGGACCTCTACGAGCAGTACGTC. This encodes CASSYGLGRDLYEQYV.

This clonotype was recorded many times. The DNA of the CDR3 is TGCGCCAGCAGCCTTACAGGGAACGAGCAGTTCTTC. Protein product: CASSLTGNEQFF. The chain links TRBV4-1 to TRBJ2-1, with D perhaps matching TRBD1 (6 bases). Per germline, CDR1 MGHRA and CDR2 YSYEKL. The CDR3 is 12 amino acids. The V gene lost 4 bases and the J gene lost 10 bases, with 11 bases spanning the gap.

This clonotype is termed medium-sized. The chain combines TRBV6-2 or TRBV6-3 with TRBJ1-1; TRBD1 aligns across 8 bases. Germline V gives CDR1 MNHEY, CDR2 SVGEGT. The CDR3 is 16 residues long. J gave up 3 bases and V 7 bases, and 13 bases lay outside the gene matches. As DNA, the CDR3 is TGTGCCAGCAACCGCCCCCCGACAGGGGCTTACACTGAAGCTTTCTTT. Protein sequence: CASNRPPTGAYTEAFF.

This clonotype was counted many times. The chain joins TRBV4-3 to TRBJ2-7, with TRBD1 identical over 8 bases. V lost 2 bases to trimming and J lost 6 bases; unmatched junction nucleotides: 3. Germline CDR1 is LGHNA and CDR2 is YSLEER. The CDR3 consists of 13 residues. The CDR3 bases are TGCGCCAGCAGCCAATCGACAGGGGCCGAGCAGTACTTC. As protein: CASSQSTGAEQYF.

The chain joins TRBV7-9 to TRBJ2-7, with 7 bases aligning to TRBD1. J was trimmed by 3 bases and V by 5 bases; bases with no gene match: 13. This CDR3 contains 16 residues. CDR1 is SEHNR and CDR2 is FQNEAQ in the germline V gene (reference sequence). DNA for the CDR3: TGTGCCAGCAGCCTCCCAGCAACAGGGGCCCACTACGAGCAGTACTTC. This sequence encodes CASSLPATGAHYEQYF.